The clone carrying this TCR beta chain was seen once. What it recognizes is unknown. One end of the junction fails to match germline, which may point to a read error. These data are taken from a study of blood T cells in healthy people across ages. Study-level points and caveats: The long-lived group displayed more naive CD4+ cells, plus higher diversity, than the aged donors did. A strong correlation was found between TCR beta diversity and the percentage of naive T cells.

CDR1 is MDHEN and CDR2 is SYDVKM in the germline V gene. This CDR3 region has 13 residues. A second PCR, run for about 7 to 11 cycles, used a sample-barcoded 5' primer plus a J-beta primer mix. A 12-random-nucleotide template-switch adaptor tagged each cDNA molecule. TCRdb analysed the 5' RACE reads with MiXCR anew, one entry per CDR3 protein. The sample includes 600,000 to 900,000 distinct CDR3 sequences, more than 25% of them seen just once. These data also formed part of another study, on T cells of mothers and their children. This second study says: Every mother produced more than 10 million TCR beta CDR3 reads, whereas every child provided 2.5 million to 3.5 million.

Sequencing was carried out using blood. The sequence derives from a boy aged 5-17 years in good health. The V and J genes are TRBV28 and TRBJ2-5; possible D gene TRBD2, 5 bases. CDR3 bases: TGTGCGTCAGGACTCGTCGCCCAAGGGACCCAGTACTTC. Its protein product is CASGLVAQGTQYF.